This TCR beta chain was identified during a study of blood T cell repertoires in COVID-19. For the study at large: There were acute and convalescent COVID-19 samples, and they came from the United States, Italy and Spain. PBMCs, B-cell-depleted T cells, or T cells provided the cDNA or gDNA that made up the material.

Per the study methods: How many nucleated cells were present was estimated from reference gene primer amplification. The data were produced by immunoSEQ multiplex PCR, yet TCRdb's version contains in-frame clones alone and is incomplete. That table supplies the V and J calls and clone size; D and trimming were determined from the DNA. Among over 80,000 clones listed, 91% were seen once. This clone was found once. Germline-derived CDR1 and CDR2 are SGHVS and FNYEAQ. Trimming cost V 2 bases and J 6 bases, with 32 bases left between them. This CDR3 has 21 residues. The genes are TRBV7-6 and TRBJ2-1; TRBD2 is a possible D gene (6 bases). Sequencing was done on a sample of peripheral blood. This sequence originates from a human donor with active COVID-19. The donor label of this sample is uncertain. The CDR3 spells CASSLNVRGPNPKVSFNEQFF. The DNA for the CDR3 is TGTGCCAGCAGCTTAAATGTGCGGGGCCCTAACCCTAAAGTTTCGTTCAATGAGCAGTTCTTC.